The clone carrying this T cell receptor (beta chain) was counted a single time. Its matching antigen is unknown. This sample stems from a study of cytomegalovirus exposure and HLA in healthy donors. Regarding the study as a whole: Most TCR sequences proved rare, with some public TCRs found in many donors.

The CDR3 runs to 15 residues. After removal of 3 bases from V and 3 bases from J, the junction contained 5 bases not matched to a gene. CDR1 and CDR2 (germline): MNHEY, SMNVEV (reference sequence). Primers included in the PCR were 60 Vbeta and 13 Jbeta primers. This table comes from immunoSEQ multiplex PCR, and its TCRdb copy is limited to in-frame clones, with some not included. The repertoire holds roughly 190,000 clones, with 60% to 80% as singletons. The rearrangement joins TRBV27 to TRBJ2-1; TRBD2 matches 7 bases. The sequence came from a woman aged 25 to 39 in good health and CMV-seropositive. Specimen: PBMCs. The CDR3 here is CASSFGSSGYNEQFF. Written as DNA, the CDR3 is TGTGCCAGCAGTTTCGGATCTAGCGGCTACAATGAGCAGTTCTTC.